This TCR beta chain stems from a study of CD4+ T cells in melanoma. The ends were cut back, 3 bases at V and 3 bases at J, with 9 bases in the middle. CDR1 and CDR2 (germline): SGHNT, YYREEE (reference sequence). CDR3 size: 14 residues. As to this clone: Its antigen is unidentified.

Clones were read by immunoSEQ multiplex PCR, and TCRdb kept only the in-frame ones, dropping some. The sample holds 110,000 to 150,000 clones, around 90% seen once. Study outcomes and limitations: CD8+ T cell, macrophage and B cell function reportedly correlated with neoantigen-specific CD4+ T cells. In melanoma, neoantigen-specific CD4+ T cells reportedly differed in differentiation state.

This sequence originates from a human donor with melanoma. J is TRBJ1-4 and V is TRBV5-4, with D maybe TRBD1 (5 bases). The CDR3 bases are TGTGCCAGCAGCTCGGGGGGGGCTAATGAAAAACTGTTTTTT. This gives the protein CASSSGGANEKLFF. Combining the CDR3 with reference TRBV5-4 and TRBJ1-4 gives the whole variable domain ETGVTQSPTHLIKTRGQQVTLRCSSQSGHNTVSWYQQALGQGPQFIFQYYREEENGRGNFPPRFSGLQFPNYSSELNVNALELDDSALYLCASSSGGANEKLFFGSGTQLSVL.